The clone carrying this T cell receptor beta chain was counted only a few times. Antigen unknown. Expressed TCRB transcripts were sequenced because the isolated RNA had all been reverse transcribed beforehand. This table comes from immunoSEQ multiplex PCR, and its TCRdb copy is limited to in-frame clones, with some not included. The repertoire has approximately 160,000 clones, about a tenth of them found once; the top ten carry more than 0.45%. This record comes from a study of beta chain features in type 1 diabetes. Study observations and caveats: Type 1 diabetes patients had moderately but significantly shorter TCRB CDR3s in all four CD4+ subsets.

Germline CDR1 SEHNR, CDR2 FQNEAQ (reference sequence). This CDR3 comprises 14 residues. V gave up 5 bases and J gave up 6 bases, with 13 bases separating them. This TCR came from a man aged 25 to 40 with type 1 diabetes. The genes are TRBV7-9 and TRBJ1-4; D gene uncertain. Sequenced sample: central memory CD4+ T cells from blood. Here the CDR3 reads CASSERSSDEKLFF. The CDR3 coding sequence is TGTGCCAGCAGCGAACGGTCGTCGGATGAAAAACTGTTTTTT.